This TCR beta chain was sequenced during a study of T cells in Graves' hyperthyroidism and ophthalmopathy. General study points: Most thyroid clonotypes that were expanded above 0.001 also turned up in blood.

In the case of this clonotype: Its antigen is as yet unknown.

Regions amplified from RNA transcripts were the TCR beta CDR3 regions. The HTBI set primed first-round TCR CDR3 RT-PCR. TCRdb reprocessed the multiplex PCR reads via MiXCR and lists one record per CDR3 protein. The sample has hundreds of thousands of distinct CDR3 sequences; approximately 17% are singletons. The PBMCs were taken from approximately 9 ml of fresh peripheral blood. The TCR sequence derives from a woman aged 18-29 years with Graves' ophthalmopathy. The sequenced sample was blood.

CDR3 amino acids: CASRFEPGTGGYNEQFF. CDR3 in DNA: TGTGCCAGCAGGTTCGAACCCGGGACAGGGGGCTACAATGAGCAGTTCTTC. The gene calls are TRBV12-3 or TRBV12-4 and TRBJ2-1; 11 nucleotides align to TRBD1. The CDR3 covers 17 residues. The junction had 10 bases not matched to a gene; V was cut back by 6 bases and J by 3 bases.